This T cell receptor beta chain was captured by sequencing in a study of CD8 T cells in Susac syndrome. Random hexamers primed reverse transcription of about 0.5 to 1 ug RNA. It was immunoSEQ multiplex PCR that amplified TCR beta CDR3 across 54 Vbeta and 13 Jbeta. TCRdb re-analysed the immunoSEQ multiplex PCR reads in MiXCR, keeping a single row per CDR3 protein. The repertoire holds some 300,000 distinct CDR3 sequences, with around 91% as singletons. The germline V gene has CDR1 SGHRS and CDR2 YFSETQ. This CDR3 contains 13 residues. V was cut by 2 bases and J by 5 bases, with 8 bases left in between. Patients with stable or active relapsing-remitting disease, all of them treatment-naive, made up the multiple sclerosis controls. Isolation of CD8+ and CD4+ T cells was performed negatively, whereas enrichment of TEMRA cells was done by FACS.

This rearrangement joins TRBV5-1 to TRBJ2-1; D assignment may be TRBD1 or TRBD2 (5 bases each). The sequencing input was CD8+ T cells from PBMCs. This TCR was recovered from a human donor with multiple sclerosis. Written as DNA, the CDR3 is TGCGCCAGCAGCTTACCGGGACACAATGAGCAGTTCTTC. Amino acids: CASSLPGHNEQFF.